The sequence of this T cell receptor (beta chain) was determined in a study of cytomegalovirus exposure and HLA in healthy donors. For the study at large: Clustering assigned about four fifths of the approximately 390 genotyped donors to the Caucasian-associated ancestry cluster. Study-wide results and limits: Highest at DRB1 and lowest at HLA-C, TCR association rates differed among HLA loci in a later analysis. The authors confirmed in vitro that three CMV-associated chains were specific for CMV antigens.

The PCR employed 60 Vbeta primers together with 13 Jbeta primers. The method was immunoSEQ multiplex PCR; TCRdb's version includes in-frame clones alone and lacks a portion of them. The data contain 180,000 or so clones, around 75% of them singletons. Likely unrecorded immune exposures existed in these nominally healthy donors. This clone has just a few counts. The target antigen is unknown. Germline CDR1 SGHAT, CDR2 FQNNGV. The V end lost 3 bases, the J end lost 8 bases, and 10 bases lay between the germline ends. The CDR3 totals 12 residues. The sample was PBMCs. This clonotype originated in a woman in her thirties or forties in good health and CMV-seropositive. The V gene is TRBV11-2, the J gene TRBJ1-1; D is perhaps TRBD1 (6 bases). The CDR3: CASSFVTGEAFF. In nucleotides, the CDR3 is TGTGCCAGCAGCTTTGTCACAGGGGAAGCTTTCTTT.